The TCR beta chain under discussion was sequenced for a study of PD-L1 blockade in urothelial cancer. Across the whole study: Blood analyses occurred 3 weeks (second dose) and 6 weeks post treatment start.

The method was immunoSEQ multiplex PCR; TCRdb's version includes in-frame clones alone and lacks a portion of them. The sample comprises tens of thousands of clones, approximately 83% of which are singletons, and about 15% rests with the top ten. Indicated time point: pretreatment peripheral blood. Looked up from germline, CDR1 is GTSNPN and CDR2 is SVGIG (reference sequence). The CDR3 length is 14 residues. J lost 7 bases, V lost 5 bases, and 13 bases had no gene match. The chain uses TRBV30 and TRBJ1-2; 7 positions agree with TRBD1. Sequencing was performed on PBMCs, taken around atezolizumab (anti-PD-L1) treatment. The receptor was isolated from a man aged 55 to 70 with urothelial cancer. CDR3 sequence (DNA): TGTGCCTGGGTTCGACAGGGTTGGTCGAGTGGCTACACCTTC. Its translation: CAWVRQGWSSGYTF.